A single sample gave rise to the 25 T cell receptor beta chains below, sequenced in a study of shared clonotypes between healthy human individuals. The assay was immunoSEQ multiplex PCR, and TCRdb's table has in-frame clones only and misses some. This sample has almost 700,000 clones, with 92% found just once. Naive CD8 cells, CD45RO-negative and positively selected for CCR7, excluded terminally differentiated effector memory CD45RA+ cells. The sequenced material came from naive CD8+ T cells sorted from blood. These receptors originate from a man aged 30-40 years in good health.

V gene TRBV4-1 combines with J gene TRBJ2-3, with D uncertain. In germline, CDR1 is MGHRA, CDR2 YSYEKL. Trimming stripped 2 bases from V and 3 bases from J, with 12 bases between. The CDR3 loop spans 15 amino acids. The DNA of the CDR3 is TGCGCCAGCAGCCAAAACAGCCGGGTTACAGATACGCAGTATTTT. It specifies CASSQNSRVTDTQYF.

This clone is a singleton in its sample. The CDR3 loop reads CASETGGANVLTF. Here the CDR3 DNA reads TGTGCCAGTGAGACGGGAGGGGCCAACGTCCTGACTTTC. The chain recombines TRBV9 with TRBJ2-6; tentative D call: TRBD2 (5 bases). This CDR3 contains 13 residues. Germline loops: CDR1 SGDLS, CDR2 YYNGEE. V lost 8 bases, J lost 4 bases, and 10 bases lay in between.

The chain has TRBV28 and TRBJ2-1; 8 bases are a match to TRBD1. V was clipped by 5 bases and J by 2 bases; unmatched bases: 5. Germline V gene sequence: CDR1 MDHEN, CDR2 SYDVKM. The CDR3 sequence is 15 residues long. CDR3 residues: CASSQARGPYNEQFF. The CDR3, as DNA: TGTGCCAGCAGTCAAGCCAGGGGGCCCTACAATGAGCAGTTCTTC. The full variable domain, completed using reference TRBV28 and TRBJ2-1, is DVKVTQSSRYLVKRTGEKVFLECVQDMDHENMFWYRQDPGLGLRLIYFSYDVKMKEKGDIPEGYSVSREKKERFSLILESASTNQTSMYLCASSQARGPYNEQFFGPGTRLTVL.

The chain is built from TRBV6-5 and TRBJ2-1, with D perhaps given as TRBD1 or TRBD2 (5 bases each). CDR3 length: 11 residues. CDR1 is MNHEY and CDR2 is SVGAGI in the germline V gene. Deletions cut 6 bases from V and 8 bases from J, with 8 bases between. The CDR3 loop reads CASSLGDEQFF. The DNA of the CDR3 is TGTGCCAGCAGCCTGGGGGATGAGCAGTTCTTC.

The V and J genes are TRBV4-1 and TRBJ2-7; 12 bases are shared with TRBD2. CDR1 and CDR2 (germline): MGHRA, YSYEKL. This CDR3 comprises 14 residues. Trimming removed 4 bases from V and 4 bases from J; junction bases left unmatched: 2. The CDR3, as DNA: TGCGCCAGCAGCCCGGGACTAGCGGGTTACGAGCAGTACTTC. Encoded protein: CASSPGLAGYEQYF.

This clone was detected a few times. This sequence joins TRBV6-6 and TRBJ1-1, with a weak D call TRBD1 (5 bases). Germline V gene lookup returns CDR1 MNHNY and CDR2 SVGAGI (reference sequence). V lost 5 bases to trimming and J lost 5 bases, with 9 bases between them. The CDR3 covers 12 residues. The CDR3 sequence: CASSPQGTEAFF. The DNA of the CDR3 is TGTGCCAGCAGTCCTCAGGGTACTGAAGCTTTCTTT.

V gene TRBV7-6 combines with J gene TRBJ2-1; tentative D call: TRBD2 (6 bases). V shed 5 bases and J shed 8 bases, with 16 bases lying between them. The CDR3 spans 14 residues. The germline V gene has CDR1 SGHVS and CDR2 FNYEAQ. The CDR3 protein is CASSLWGRQDEQFF. The CDR3 DNA reads as TGTGCCAGCAGCCTGTGGGGGAGGCAGGATGAGCAGTTCTTC.

V usage is TRBV19 and J usage is TRBJ2-1; 7 nucleotides align to TRBD2. The CDR3 runs to 16 residues. The germline V gene encodes CDR1 LNHDA and CDR2 SQIVND (reference sequence). The trim removed 3 bases at V and 0 bases at J, leaving 5 bases unmatched. The CDR3 reads CASSILPGGSYNEQFF. In DNA form, the CDR3 reads TGTGCCAGTAGTATCCTGCCGGGAGGCTCCTACAATGAGCAGTTCTTC.

As to this clone: One end of the junction is discordant with germline, which a read error may explain. This sequence joins TRBV7-7 and TRBJ2-5; 14 bases map to TRBD2. CDR3 size: 16 residues. Germline V gives CDR1 SSHAT, CDR2 FNYEAQ (reference sequence). The CDR3 region has the DNA TGTGCTAGCAGCTGGGGACTAGCGGGAGTCCAAGAGACCCAGTACTTC. Amino acid sequence: CASSWGLAGVQETQYF.

This sequence joins TRBV27 and TRBJ2-1; either TRBD1 or TRBD2 may supply D (5 bases each). In germline, CDR1 is MNHEY, CDR2 SMNVEV (reference sequence). Trimming cost V 1 base and J 9 bases, with 13 bases left between them. CDR3 length: 14 residues. CDR3: CASSLWSGTGEQFF. CDR3 sequence (DNA): TGTGCCAGCAGTTTATGGTCAGGGACGGGTGAGCAGTTCTTC.

The CDR3 loop is CASSISSGLAMITDTQYF. In nucleotides, the CDR3 is TGTGCCAGTAGTATATCCTCGGGCCTAGCCATGATCACAGATACGCAGTATTTT. The J gene is TRBJ2-3, the V gene TRBV19; D perhaps matches TRBD2 (5 bases). Germline CDR1 and CDR2: LNHDA and SQIVND (reference sequence). The V gene lost 2 bases and the J gene lost 2 bases, with 20 bases spanning the gap. This CDR3 is 18 amino acids long. The entire variable domain, with the rest obtained from reference TRBV19 and TRBJ2-3, is as follows: DGGITQSPKYLFRKEGQNVTLSCEQNLNHDAMYWYRQDPGQGLRLIYYSQIVNDFQKGDIAEGYSVSREKKESFPLTVTSAQKNPTAFYLCASSISSGLAMITDTQYFGPGTRLTVL.

This chain joins TRBV28 and TRBJ2-1, with unresolved D. CDR1 MDHEN and CDR2 SYDVKM come from the germline V gene. CDR3 length equals 19 residues. The ends were cut back, 6 bases at V and 0 bases at J, with 24 bases in the middle. CDR3 region: CASSSLATGSRSSYNEQFF. For the CDR3, the DNA is TGTGCCAGCAGCTCCCTCGCGACTGGTAGTAGGAGCTCCTACAATGAGCAGTTCTTC.

This chain connects TRBV4-1 to TRBJ2-3; 7 positions match TRBD1. Germline V gene lookup returns CDR1 MGHRA and CDR2 YSYEKL. The CDR3 covers 17 residues. V gave up 3 bases and J gave up 2 bases; unmatched junction bases: 11. This chain's CDR3 is CASSHTPTGNPTDTQYF. The CDR3 DNA reads TGCGCCAGCAGCCACACACCGACAGGGAATCCCACAGATACGCAGTATTTT.

The chain uses TRBV4-1 and TRBJ2-2; D gene uncertain. Per the germline V gene, CDR1 is MGHRA and CDR2 is YSYEKL. V was shortened by 4 bases and J by 6 bases, with 9 bases between the two germline ends. This CDR3 is 13 amino acids long. CDR3 DNA sequence: TGCGCCAGCAGCCTTGGGATGGCCGGGGAGCTGTTTTTT. Its translation: CASSLGMAGELFF.

The chain has TRBV5-1 and TRBJ2-7, with TRBD2 as a possible D gene (6 bases). This CDR3 region has 13 residues. The V end lost 7 bases, the J end lost 5 bases, and 16 bases lay between the germline ends. Germline values: CDR1 SGHRS, CDR2 YFSETQ. CDR3 coding DNA: TGCGCCAGCTCTGACGGGAGTGTCAACGAGCAGTACTTC. It specifies CASSDGSVNEQYF.

V and J are TRBV13 and TRBJ2-7; TRBD2 might be the D (6 bases). Deletions cut 6 bases from V and 8 bases from J, with 20 bases between. CDR3 length: 14 residues. CDR1 PRHDT and CDR2 FYEKMQ come from the germline V gene (reference sequence). CDR3 amino acids: CASSLKSGASKQYF. CDR3 DNA: TGTGCCAGCAGTTTAAAATCGGGAGCCAGCAAGCAGTACTTC.

In the case of this clone: A junction end diverges from the germline sequence, so it may reflect a read error. The J gene is TRBJ2-7, the V gene TRBV2; possibly TRBD1 for D (5 bases). The CDR3 totals 15 residues. Germline-derived CDR1 and CDR2 are SNHLY and FYNNEI. For the CDR3, the DNA is TGTGCCACCAGTGATCCCCTGACAGCCTCCTACGAGCAGTACTTC. It yields the protein CATSDPLTASYEQYF.

The sample holds one count of this clone. The V gene is TRBV27, the J gene TRBJ1-5; 7 positions match TRBD1. CDR3 length: 15 amino acids. CDR1 MNHEY and CDR2 SMNVEV come from the germline V gene (reference sequence). The junction had 8 bases not matched to a gene; V was cut back by 6 bases and J by 3 bases. This CDR3 is CASRAGTATNQPQHF. The CDR3 DNA reads TGTGCCAGCAGGGCCGGGACAGCCACCAATCAGCCCCAGCATTTT.

The chain employs TRBV5-1 and TRBJ2-7, with D perhaps matching TRBD1 (6 bases). The CDR3 runs 13 residues. V shed 3 bases and J shed 2 bases, with 9 bases lying between them. In germline, CDR1 is SGHRS, CDR2 YFSETQ. DNA of the CDR3: TGCGCCAGCAGCTGGGACACCCCCTACGAGCAGTACTTC. Translated: CASSWDTPYEQYF.

The chain couples TRBV27 to TRBJ1-1; the D gene is possibly TRBD1 (6 bases). The CDR3 covers 13 residues. Germline V gene sequence: CDR1 MNHEY, CDR2 SMNVEV (reference sequence). V lost 3 bases and J 4 bases, leaving 9 bases between the germline ends. The CDR3 region has the DNA TGTGCCAGCAGTTTCTCAGGGGTCACTGAAGCTTTCTTT. This sequence encodes CASSFSGVTEAFF.

This chain links TRBV11-2 with TRBJ1-2; 9 bases fit TRBD1. The V segment lost 5 bases and the J segment 2 bases; nucleotides outside the gene matches: 18. This CDR3 is 19 amino acids long. Germline values: CDR1 SGHAT, CDR2 FQNNGV. In DNA form, the CDR3 reads TGTGCCAGCAGCCGTTTAAGGGGGACCGGGACAGGGAGAAACTATGGCTACACCTTC. The encoded protein is CASSRLRGTGTGRNYGYTF.

With respect to this clone: The same CDR3 is also encoded by other DNA sequences in this sample. The chain has TRBV27 and TRBJ2-1; TRBD2 aligns across 7 bases. Trimming at V came to 3 bases and at J to 7 bases, leaving 0 bases not matched to a gene. CDR1 and CDR2 from the germline V gene are MNHEY and SMNVEV (reference sequence). The CDR3 length is 12 residues. CDR3 DNA sequence: TGTGCCAGCAGTTTCGGGGGGAATGAGCAGTTCTTC. Protein: CASSFGGNEQFF.

This sequence joins TRBV29-1 and TRBJ2-7, with a tentative D call TRBD1 (6 bases). This CDR3 contains 13 residues. Trimming left V 3 bases short and J 2 bases short, with 11 bases between. Germline V lookup: CDR1 SQVTM, CDR2 ANQGSEA. CDR3 protein: CSVDAGDTYEQYF. CDR3 in DNA: TGCAGCGTTGATGCAGGGGATACCTACGAGCAGTACTTC.

The gene calls are TRBV7-8 and TRBJ2-4, with 8 nucleotides matching TRBD2. V shed 6 bases, J shed 0 bases, and the junction held 10 bases outside the gene matches. The germline V gene encodes CDR1 SGHVS and CDR2 FQNEAQ. CDR3 length: 17 residues. The CDR3: CASRDSGGGIAKNIQYF. For the CDR3, the DNA is TGTGCCAGCAGGGACAGCGGGGGAGGAATAGCCAAAAACATTCAGTACTTC.

In its sample, this clone was seen once. As DNA, the CDR3 is TGTGCCAGCAGTCACAGGGGTTGGACTGAAGCTTTCTTT. Amino acid sequence: CASSHRGWTEAFF. The rearrangement joins TRBV6-5 to TRBJ1-1, with 7 bases fitting TRBD1. Germline CDR1 is MNHEY and CDR2 is SVGAGI. Trimming removed 5 bases from V and 5 bases from J; junction bases left unmatched: 5. The CDR3 totals 13 residues.